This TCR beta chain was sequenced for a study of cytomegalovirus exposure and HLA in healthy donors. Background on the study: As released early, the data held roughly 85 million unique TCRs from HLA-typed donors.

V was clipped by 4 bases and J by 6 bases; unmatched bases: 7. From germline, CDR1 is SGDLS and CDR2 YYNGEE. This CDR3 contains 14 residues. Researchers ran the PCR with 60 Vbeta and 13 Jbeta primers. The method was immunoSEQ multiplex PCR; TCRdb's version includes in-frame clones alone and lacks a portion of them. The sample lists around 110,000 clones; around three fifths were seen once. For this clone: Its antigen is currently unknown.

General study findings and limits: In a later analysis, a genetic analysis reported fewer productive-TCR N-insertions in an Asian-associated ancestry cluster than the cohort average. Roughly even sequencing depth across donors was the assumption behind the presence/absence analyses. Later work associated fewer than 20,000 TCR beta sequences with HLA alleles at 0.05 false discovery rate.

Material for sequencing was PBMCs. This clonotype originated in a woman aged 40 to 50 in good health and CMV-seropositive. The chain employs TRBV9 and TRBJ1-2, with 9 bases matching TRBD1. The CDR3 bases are TGTGCCAGCAGCTCCCGGGACAGGGACCATGGCTACACCTTC. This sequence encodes CASSSRDRDHGYTF.